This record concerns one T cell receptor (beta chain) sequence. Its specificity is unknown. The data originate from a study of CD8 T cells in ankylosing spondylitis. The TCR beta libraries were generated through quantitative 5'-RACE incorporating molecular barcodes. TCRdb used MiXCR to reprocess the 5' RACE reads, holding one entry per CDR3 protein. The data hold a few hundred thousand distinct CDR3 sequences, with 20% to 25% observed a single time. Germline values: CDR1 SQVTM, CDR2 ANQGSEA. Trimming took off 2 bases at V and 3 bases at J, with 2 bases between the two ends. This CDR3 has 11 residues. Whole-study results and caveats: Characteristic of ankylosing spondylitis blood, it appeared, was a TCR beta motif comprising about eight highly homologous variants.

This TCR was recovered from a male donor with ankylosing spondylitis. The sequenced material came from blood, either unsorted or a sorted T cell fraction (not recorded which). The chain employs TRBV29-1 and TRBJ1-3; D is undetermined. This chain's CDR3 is CSVELGNTIYF. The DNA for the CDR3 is TGCAGCGTTGAACTTGGAAACACCATATATTTT. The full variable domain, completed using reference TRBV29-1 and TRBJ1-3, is SAVISQKPSRDICQRGTSLTIQCQVDSQVTMMFWYRQQPGQSLTLIATANQGSEATYESGFVIDKFPISRPNLTFSTLTVSNMSPEDSSIYLCSVELGNTIYFGEGSWLTVV.